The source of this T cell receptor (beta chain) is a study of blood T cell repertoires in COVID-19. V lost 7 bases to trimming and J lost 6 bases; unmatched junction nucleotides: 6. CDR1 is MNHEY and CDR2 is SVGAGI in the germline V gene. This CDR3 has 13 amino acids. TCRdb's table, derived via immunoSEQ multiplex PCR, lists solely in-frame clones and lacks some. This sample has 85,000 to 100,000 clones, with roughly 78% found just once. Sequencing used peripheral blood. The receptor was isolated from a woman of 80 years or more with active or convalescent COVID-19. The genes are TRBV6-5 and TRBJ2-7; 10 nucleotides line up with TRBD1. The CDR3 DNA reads TGTGCCAGCAAGAGACAGGGGGCTCTCGAGCAGTACTTC. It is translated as CASKRQGALEQYF.